This T cell receptor beta chain stems from a study of blood T cell repertoires in COVID-19 (TCRdb year 2020). For context, the study as a whole: Collaborator samples came from the United States, Italy and Spain and covered acute and convalescent phases of COVID-19. The prospective study material was composed of cDNA or gDNA derived from T cells, B-cell-depleted T cells, or PBMCs. Subjects who had been exposed to COVID-19, were actively infected with it, or had recovered from it provided the deeply sampled blood TCRbeta repertoires that made up the dataset. The repertoires were released in a freely available public database meant as a resource for research on the immune response to SARS-CoV-2. Samples were obtained from the ongoing ImmuneRACE study (first 160 participants) and from about 1,300 subjects provided by 6 global collaborators. A de-identified subject ID, COVID-19 status, age in years and sex were almost always included in the sample metadata. HLA class I and class II types, where available, came from metadata supplied by the sample provider rather than from assay-based typing. The paper's findings and limits, for the study overall: The amount of clinical and demographic metadata varied by source and participant and was provided uncurated.

Notes on this clone: Its specific antigen is unknown. One base away there is no much larger clone; base qualities are not given.

TCRbeta CDR3 regions were amplified from genomic DNA by means of the immunoSEQ Assay, a bias-controlled multiplex PCR. As for how the authors treated the data: The number of nucleated cells in each sample was estimated from the amplification of reference gene primers within the assay. Sequence reads were collapsed and filtered to measure the absolute abundance of every unique TCRbeta CDR3 rearrangement. For each sample, productive Simpson clonality was calculated by taking the square root of Simpson's diversity index across productive rearrangements. TCRdb obtained this table from immuneACCESS and retained in-frame rearrangements with V and J assigned. These tables miss some clones; where compared with another copy, unresolved V genes account for less than half of the shortfall, and the remainder is unexplained. V, J and clone size derive from that table, while D and trimming were established from the DNA sequence. The sample profile shows 150,000 or so clones; around 86% of them were found once. Roughly 4.3% of the sample rests with the top ten.

Trimming removed 7 bases from V and 2 bases from J, leaving 12 bases between the germline ends. The CDR3 contains 14 residues, cysteine and phenylalanine counted. Only CDR3 DNA is held: 42 bases, read in frame from base 1. The germline V gene (reference sequence) supplies CDR1 LNHDA and CDR2 SQIVND. Participants in the prospective study were aged about 18 to 100 years, lived in more than 20 United States geographic areas, and enrolled through a virtual design. To assign participants to cohorts, the prospective study relied on clinical history that participants themselves reported in a screening survey and a study questionnaire. Recovered participants in ImmuneRACE Cohort 3 were defined by two consecutive negative NP/OP PCR tests, clearance by a healthcare professional, or resolution of symptoms. In the prospective study, mobile phlebotomists collected whole blood, serum and a nasopharyngeal or oropharyngeal swab from each participant. Prospective study participants could optionally give additional blood draws and questionnaires over an approximately two-month period. Blood samples from the prospective study were shipped frozen or at room temperature prior to DNA extraction.

The chain was built from TRBV19 and TRBJ1-5, and TRBD1 may be the D gene, going by 6 matching bases. The sequence was collected from a man aged 50-60 years who had recovered from COVID-19. Material: PBMCs or T cells enriched from blood (not recorded which). The CDR3 protein: CASTISGGNQPQHF. The sequence in DNA is TGTGCCAGTACAATTTCAGGGGGCAATCAGCCCCAGCATTTT.